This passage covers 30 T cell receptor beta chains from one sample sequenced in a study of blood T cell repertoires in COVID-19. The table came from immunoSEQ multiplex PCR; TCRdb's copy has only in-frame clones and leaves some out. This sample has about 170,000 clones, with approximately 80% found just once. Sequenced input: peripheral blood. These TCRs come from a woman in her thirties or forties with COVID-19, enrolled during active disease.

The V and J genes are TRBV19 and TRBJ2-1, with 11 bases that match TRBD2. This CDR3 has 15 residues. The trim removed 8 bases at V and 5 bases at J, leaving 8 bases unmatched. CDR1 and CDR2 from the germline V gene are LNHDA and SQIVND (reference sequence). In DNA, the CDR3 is TGTGCCAGTTCAACTACGACTAGCGGGAACAATGAGCAGTTCTTC. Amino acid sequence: CASSTTTSGNNEQFF.

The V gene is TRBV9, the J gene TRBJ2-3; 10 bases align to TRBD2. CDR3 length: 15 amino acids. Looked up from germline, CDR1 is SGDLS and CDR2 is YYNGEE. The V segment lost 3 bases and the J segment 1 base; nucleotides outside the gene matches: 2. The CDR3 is CASSASGRGTDTQYF. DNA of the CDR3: TGTGCCAGCAGCGCCAGCGGGAGGGGCACAGATACGCAGTATTTT.

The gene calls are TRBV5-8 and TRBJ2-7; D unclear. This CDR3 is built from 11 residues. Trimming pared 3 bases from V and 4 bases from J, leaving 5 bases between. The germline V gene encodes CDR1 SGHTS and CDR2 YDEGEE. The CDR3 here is CASSSVYEQYV. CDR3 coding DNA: TGTGCCAGCAGCTCTGTATACGAGCAGTACGTC.

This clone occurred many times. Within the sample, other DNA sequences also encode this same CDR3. CDR3 coding DNA: TGTGCCAGCAGTTACCTCGGGAGCAGGGAGCAGTACTTC. As protein: CASSYLGSREQYF. V and J are TRBV27 and TRBJ2-7; maybe TRBD2 (6 bases). V lost 4 bases and J lost 7, with 14 bases in between. The CDR3 contains 13 residues. The V gene's germline CDR1 is MNHEY and CDR2 SMNVEV (reference sequence).

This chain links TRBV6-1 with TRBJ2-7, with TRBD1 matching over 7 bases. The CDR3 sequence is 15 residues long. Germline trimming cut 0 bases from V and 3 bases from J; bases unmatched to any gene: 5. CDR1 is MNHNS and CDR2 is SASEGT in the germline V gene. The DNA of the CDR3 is TGTGCCAGCAGTGAAGCGTGGCAGGGGGTCTACGAGCAGTACTTC. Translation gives CASSEAWQGVYEQYF.

CDR3 amino acids: CASSPPGNRGNTEAFF. In nucleotides, the CDR3 is TGTGCCAGCAGTCCCCCAGGGAATCGAGGGAACACTGAAGCTTTCTTT. The rearrangement links TRBV28 to TRBJ1-1; a weak D match, TRBD1 (5 bases). This CDR3 is 16 amino acids long. The germline V gene encodes CDR1 MDHEN and CDR2 SYDVKM. The germline V and J ends were trimmed by 5 bases and 1 base, with 17 bases remaining between them.

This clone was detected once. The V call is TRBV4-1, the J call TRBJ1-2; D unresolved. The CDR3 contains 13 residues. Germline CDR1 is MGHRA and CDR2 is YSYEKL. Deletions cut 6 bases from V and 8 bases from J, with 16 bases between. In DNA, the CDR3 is TGCGCCAGCAGTGTGAGCGGACTAGGAGGCTACACCTTC. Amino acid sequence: CASSVSGLGGYTF.

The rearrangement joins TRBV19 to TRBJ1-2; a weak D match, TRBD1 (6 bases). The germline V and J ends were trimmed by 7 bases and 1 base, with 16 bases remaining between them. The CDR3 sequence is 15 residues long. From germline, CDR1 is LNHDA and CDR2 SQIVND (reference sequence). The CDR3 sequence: CASTLDSQGNYGYTF. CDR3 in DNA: TGTGCCAGTACCTTGGACTCACAGGGTAACTATGGCTACACCTTC. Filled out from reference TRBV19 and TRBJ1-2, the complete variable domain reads DGGITQSPKYLFRKEGQNVTLSCEQNLNHDAMYWYRQDPGQGLRLIYYSQIVNDFQKGDIAEGYSVSREKKESFPLTVTSAQKNPTAFYLCASTLDSQGNYGYTFGSGTRLTVV.

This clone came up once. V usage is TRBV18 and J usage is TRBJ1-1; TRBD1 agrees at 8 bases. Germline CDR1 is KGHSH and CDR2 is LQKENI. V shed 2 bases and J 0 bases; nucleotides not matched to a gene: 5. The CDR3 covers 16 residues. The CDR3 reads CASSPRTGNMNTEAFF. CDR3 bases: TGTGCCAGCTCACCAAGGACAGGGAACATGAACACTGAAGCTTTCTTT.

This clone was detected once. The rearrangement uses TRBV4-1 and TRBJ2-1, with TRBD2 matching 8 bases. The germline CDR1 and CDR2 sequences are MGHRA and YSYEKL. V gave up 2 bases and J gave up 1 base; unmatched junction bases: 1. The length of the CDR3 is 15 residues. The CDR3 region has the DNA TGCGCCAGCAGCCAATTAGCGGGGTCCTACAATGAGCAGTTCTTC. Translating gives CASSQLAGSYNEQFF.

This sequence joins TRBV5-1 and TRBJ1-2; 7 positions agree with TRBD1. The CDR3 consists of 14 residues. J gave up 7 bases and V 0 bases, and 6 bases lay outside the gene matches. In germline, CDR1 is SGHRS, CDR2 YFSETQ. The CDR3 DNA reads TGCGCCAGCAGCTTGGGACAGGGCGGCGGTGGCTACACCTTC. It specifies CASSLGQGGGGYTF.

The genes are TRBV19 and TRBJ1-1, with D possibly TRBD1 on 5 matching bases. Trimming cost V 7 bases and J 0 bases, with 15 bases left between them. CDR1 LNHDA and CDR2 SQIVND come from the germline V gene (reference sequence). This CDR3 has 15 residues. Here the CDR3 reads CASTPQGSMNTEAFF. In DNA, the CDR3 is TGTGCCAGTACCCCCCAGGGTTCCATGAACACTGAAGCTTTCTTT.

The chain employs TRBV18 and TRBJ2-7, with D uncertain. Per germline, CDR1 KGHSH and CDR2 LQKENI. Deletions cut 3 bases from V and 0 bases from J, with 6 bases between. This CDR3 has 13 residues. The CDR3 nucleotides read TGTGCCAGCTCACCGAGTAGCTCCTACGAGCAGTACTTC. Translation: CASSPSSSYEQYF.

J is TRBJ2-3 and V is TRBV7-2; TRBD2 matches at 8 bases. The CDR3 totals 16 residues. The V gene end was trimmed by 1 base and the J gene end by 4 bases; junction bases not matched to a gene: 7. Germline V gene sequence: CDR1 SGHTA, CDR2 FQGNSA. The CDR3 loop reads CASSLVVVTSADTQYF. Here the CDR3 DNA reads TGTGCCAGCAGCTTAGTAGTTGTGACTAGCGCAGATACGCAGTATTTT.

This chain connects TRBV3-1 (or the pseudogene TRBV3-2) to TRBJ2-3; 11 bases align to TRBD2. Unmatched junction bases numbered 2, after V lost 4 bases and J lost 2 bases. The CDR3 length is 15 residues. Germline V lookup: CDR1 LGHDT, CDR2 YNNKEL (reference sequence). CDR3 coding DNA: TGTGCCAGCAGCCCTAGCGGGGGGTTCACAGATACGCAGTATTTT. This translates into CASSPSGGFTDTQYF.

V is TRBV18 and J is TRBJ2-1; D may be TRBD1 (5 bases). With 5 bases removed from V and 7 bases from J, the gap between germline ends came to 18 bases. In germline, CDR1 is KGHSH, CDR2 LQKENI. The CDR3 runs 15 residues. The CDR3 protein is CASSSRTSNWNEQFF. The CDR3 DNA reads TGTGCCAGCTCATCGCGGACATCGAACTGGAATGAGCAGTTCTTC.

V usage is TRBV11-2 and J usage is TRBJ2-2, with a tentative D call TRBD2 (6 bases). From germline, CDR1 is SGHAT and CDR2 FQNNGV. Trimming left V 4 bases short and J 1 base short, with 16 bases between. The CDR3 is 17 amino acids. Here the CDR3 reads CASSSRTTTMNTGELFF. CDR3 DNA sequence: TGTGCCAGCAGCTCAAGGACTACGACAATGAACACCGGGGAGCTGTTTTTT.

The CDR3 sequence: CASSQGAGFSGNTIYF. The CDR3 coding sequence is TGCGCCAGCAGCCAAGGGGCAGGGTTCTCTGGAAACACCATATATTTT. J is TRBJ1-3 and V is TRBV4-1; tentatively, D is TRBD1 (5 bases). Germline V gene sequence: CDR1 MGHRA, CDR2 YSYEKL. This CDR3 is 16 amino acids long. V lost 1 base to trimming and J lost 0 bases, with 10 bases between them.

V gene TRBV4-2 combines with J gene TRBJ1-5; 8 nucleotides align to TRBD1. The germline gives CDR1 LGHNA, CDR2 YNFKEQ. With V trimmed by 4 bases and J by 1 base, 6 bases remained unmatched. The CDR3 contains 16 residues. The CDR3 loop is CASSLLQGASNQPQHF. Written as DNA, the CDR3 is TGTGCCAGCAGCCTTCTTCAGGGGGCGAGCAATCAGCCCCAGCATTTT.

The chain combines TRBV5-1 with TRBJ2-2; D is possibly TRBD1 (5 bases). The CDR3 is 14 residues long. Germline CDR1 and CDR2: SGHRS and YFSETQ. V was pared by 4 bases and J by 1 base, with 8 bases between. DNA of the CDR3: TGCGCCAGCAGCCCCGGACAGAACACCGGGGAGCTGTTTTTT. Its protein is CASSPGQNTGELFF.

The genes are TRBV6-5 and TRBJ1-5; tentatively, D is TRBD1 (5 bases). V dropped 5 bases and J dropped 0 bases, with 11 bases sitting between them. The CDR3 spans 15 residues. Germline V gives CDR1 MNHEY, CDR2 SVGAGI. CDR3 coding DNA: TGTGCCAGCAGTCCCTCAAGGGGTAGCAATCAGCCCCAGCATTTT. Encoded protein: CASSPSRGSNQPQHF.

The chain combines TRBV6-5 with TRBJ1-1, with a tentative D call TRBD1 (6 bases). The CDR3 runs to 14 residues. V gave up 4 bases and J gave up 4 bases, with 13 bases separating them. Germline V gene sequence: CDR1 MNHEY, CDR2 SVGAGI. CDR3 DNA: TGTGCCAGCAGTTCAGGGGTGACGGGCACTGAAGCTTTCTTT. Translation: CASSSGVTGTEAFF.

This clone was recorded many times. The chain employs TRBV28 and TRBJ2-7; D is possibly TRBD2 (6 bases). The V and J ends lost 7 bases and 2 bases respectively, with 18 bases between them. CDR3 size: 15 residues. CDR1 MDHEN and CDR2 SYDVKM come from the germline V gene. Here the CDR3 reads CASTQTGRTTYEQYF. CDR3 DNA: TGTGCCAGCACCCAAACCGGGCGGACTACCTACGAGCAGTACTTC.

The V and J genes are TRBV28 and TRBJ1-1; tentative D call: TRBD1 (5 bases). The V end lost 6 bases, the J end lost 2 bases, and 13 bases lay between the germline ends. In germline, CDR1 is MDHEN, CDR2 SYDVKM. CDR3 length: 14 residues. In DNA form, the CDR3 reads TGTGCCAGCAGCATCTTCAGGGTCAACACTGAAGCTTTCTTT. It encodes CASSIFRVNTEAFF. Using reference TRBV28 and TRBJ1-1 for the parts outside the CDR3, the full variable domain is DVKVTQSSRYLVKRTGEKVFLECVQDMDHENMFWYRQDPGLGLRLIYFSYDVKMKEKGDIPEGYSVSREKKERFSLILESASTNQTSMYLCASSIFRVNTEAFFGQGTRLTVV.

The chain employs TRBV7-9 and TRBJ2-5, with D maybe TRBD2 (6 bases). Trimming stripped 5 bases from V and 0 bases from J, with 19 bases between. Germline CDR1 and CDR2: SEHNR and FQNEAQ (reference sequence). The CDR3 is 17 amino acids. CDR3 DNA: TGTGCCAGCAGCCAGGCCACTAGCTCAATGTACCAAGAGACCCAGTACTTC. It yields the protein CASSQATSSMYQETQYF.

DNA for the CDR3: TGTGCCACCAGTACAGGGGCCAATCAGCCCCAGCATTTT. Translated, it gives CATSTGANQPQHF. The V gene is TRBV24-1, the J gene TRBJ1-5; TRBD1 matches at 7 bases. Losses at the gene ends were 6 bases for V and 3 bases for J; bases not matched to a gene: 1. CDR1 is KGHDR and CDR2 is SFDVKD in the germline V gene. This CDR3 is 13 amino acids long.

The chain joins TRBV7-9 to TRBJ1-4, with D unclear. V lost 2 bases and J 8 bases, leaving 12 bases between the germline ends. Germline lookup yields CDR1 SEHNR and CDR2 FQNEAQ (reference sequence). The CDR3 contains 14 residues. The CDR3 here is CASSLPLAGEKLFF. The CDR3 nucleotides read TGTGCCAGCAGCTTACCCCTAGCTGGGGAAAAACTGTTTTTT.

Here the CDR3 reads CSVGGESTDTQYF. The CDR3 coding sequence is TGCAGCGTGGGGGGGGAAAGCACAGATACGCAGTATTTT. J is TRBJ2-3 and V is TRBV29-1; 7 positions match TRBD2. Germline values: CDR1 SQVTM, CDR2 ANQGSEA. Trimming at V came to 6 bases and at J to 0 bases, leaving 3 bases not matched to a gene. The CDR3 has 13 amino acids.

CDR3 in DNA: TGCAGTGCTAGTTCTCTGACGACTGATGGCACAGATACGCAGTATTTT. Protein sequence: CSASSLTTDGTDTQYF. The chain employs TRBV20-1 and TRBJ2-3; D not resolved. The CDR3 loop spans 16 amino acids. Trimming removed 3 bases at V and 1 base at J, with 17 bases between. Germline CDR1 DFQATT, CDR2 SNEGSKA (reference sequence).

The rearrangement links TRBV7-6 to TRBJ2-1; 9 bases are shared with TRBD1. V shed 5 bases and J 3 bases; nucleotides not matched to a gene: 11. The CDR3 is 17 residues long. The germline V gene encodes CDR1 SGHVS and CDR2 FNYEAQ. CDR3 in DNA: TGTGCCAGCAGCGCGATTTCCGGGACAGGGAGCTACAATGAGCAGTTCTTC. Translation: CASSAISGTGSYNEQFF.